The rows below give T cell receptor beta chains drawn from one sample of a study of T cell responses to AZD1222 COVID-19 vaccine. Method: immunoSEQ multiplex PCR; TCRdb's copy keeps in-frame clones and lacks some. Of roughly 70,000 clones listed, 79% were seen once; the top ten hold around 25%. Sequencing used peripheral blood, obtained on day 0 of MenACWY control vaccination. The receptors were sampled from an adult in good health. Both conserved end residues are part of each CDR3. Each record gives: V gene, clone size, D gene, CDR3 protein. D genes are given only for firm matches. The size field is filled for only some rows; it gives once, few, many or a size class.

v_gene: TRBV30; abundance: NA; d_gene: NA; CDR3aa: CAWSARGDGRGNQPQHF
v_gene: TRBV6-5; abundance: NA; d_gene: NA; CDR3aa: CASSYQRPTGELFF
v_gene: TRBV30; abundance: few; d_gene: NA; CDR3aa: CAWSRMEGAGANVLTF
v_gene: TRBV5-6; abundance: few; d_gene: TRBD1; CDR3aa: CASSLRGQGNYGYTF
v_gene: TRBV5-4; abundance: NA; d_gene: NA; CDR3aa: CASSLEGSSYNEQFF
v_gene: TRBV7-9; abundance: NA; d_gene: TRBD2; CDR3aa: CASSLGGSETQYF
v_gene: TRBV29-1; abundance: once; d_gene: NA; CDR3aa: CSVGTSDIQYF
v_gene: TRBV6-5; abundance: NA; d_gene: NA; CDR3aa: CASGSRGTGELFF
v_gene: TRBV5-1; abundance: NA; d_gene: NA; CDR3aa: CASSTGRGEQYF
v_gene: TRBV11-2; abundance: NA; d_gene: TRBD1; CDR3aa: CASSAHRGPVNEQYF
v_gene: TRBV5-8; abundance: NA; d_gene: NA; CDR3aa: CASSLDWGQETQYF
v_gene: TRBV10-3; abundance: NA; d_gene: NA; CDR3aa: CAIRIGVETEAFF
v_gene: TRBV6-6; abundance: NA; d_gene: NA; CDR3aa: CASSLIRDPTEAFF
v_gene: TRBV11-3; abundance: NA; d_gene: NA; CDR3aa: CASSRGSLPPYNEQFF
v_gene: TRBV6-1; abundance: NA; d_gene: TRBD2; CDR3aa: CASSAGLAGKLAYNEQFF
v_gene: TRBV3-1/TRBV3-2; abundance: once; d_gene: NA; CDR3aa: CASSQGTDPSGNTIYF
v_gene: TRBV6-1; abundance: NA; d_gene: TRBD2; CDR3aa: CASSALRSGRPSYEQYF
v_gene: TRBV2; abundance: NA; d_gene: NA; CDR3aa: CATSSSYNSPLHF
v_gene: TRBV15; abundance: NA; d_gene: NA; CDR3aa: CATSRDSEPYNEQFF
v_gene: TRBV19; abundance: once; d_gene: NA; CDR3aa: CASSIQSSRADTQYF
v_gene: TRBV30; abundance: NA; d_gene: TRBD2; CDR3aa: CAWNRLAGSGTGELFF
v_gene: TRBV28; abundance: NA; d_gene: TRBD1; CDR3aa: CASSEQGVPYEQYF
v_gene: TRBV6-5; abundance: NA; d_gene: TRBD1; CDR3aa: CASSQRQGGKLFF
v_gene: TRBV7-2; abundance: few; d_gene: TRBD2; CDR3aa: CASSLAGGGNSYEQYF
v_gene: TRBV7-2; abundance: NA; d_gene: NA; CDR3aa: CASSPSIGNSGANVLTF
v_gene: TRBV7-8; abundance: NA; d_gene: TRBD1; CDR3aa: CASSSSFRTGAVEAFF
v_gene: TRBV28; abundance: NA; d_gene: NA; CDR3aa: CASSLSRAQETQYF